A selection of T cell receptor beta chains follows, all from one sample in a study of blood T cell repertoires in COVID-19. Sequenced by immunoSEQ multiplex PCR; TCRdb stores in-frame clones only, minus some. The top ten clones hold roughly 3.9% of a sample with some 340,000 clones, roughly 90% of them seen once. Sequenced sample: PBMCs or T cells enriched from blood (not recorded which). These receptors were collected from a woman aged 25 to 39 who had been exposed to COVID-19. Both conserved end residues are part of each CDR3. D genes are given only for firm matches. A row's size may be missing; if present it is once, few, many or a size class.

TRBV14	TRBD1	NA	TRBJ2-7	CASSQNPGQGSHEQYF	TGTGCCAGCAGCCAAAACCCGGGACAGGGGTCCCACGAGCAGTACTTC
TRBV27	NA	once	TRBJ1-6	CASSPSSVTALHF	TGTGCCAGCAGCCCCTCAAGTGTCACAGCCCTCCACTTT
TRBV12-3/TRBV12-4	NA	NA	TRBJ1-2	CAVSVGYTF	TGTGCCGTCAGCGTCGGCTACACCTTC
TRBV11-2	NA	NA	TRBJ1-6	CASSQDPGHLNSPLHF	TGTGCCAGCAGCCAAGACCCGGGACATTTAAATTCACCCCTCCACTTT
TRBV27	TRBD2	NA	TRBJ2-5	CASRVTSGIETQYF	TGTGCCAGCAGGGTAACTAGCGGGATCGAGACCCAGTACTTC
TRBV4-1	NA	NA	TRBJ2-4	CASSRKGLRRQVNIQYF	TGCGCCAGCAGTCGAAAGGGACTGAGACGTCAGGTGAACATTCAGTACTTC
TRBV27	TRBD1	NA	TRBJ1-6	CASSDRGGGGSPLHF	TGTGCCAGCAGTGACAGGGGCGGGGGAGGTTCACCCCTCCACTTT
TRBV2	NA	NA	TRBJ1-1	CASTPLGVGTEAFF	TGTGCCAGCACCCCCCTCGGGGTGGGCACTGAAGCTTTCTTT
TRBV5-1	NA	NA	TRBJ2-7	CASSFGTGLYEQYF	TGCGCCAGCAGCTTCGGCACAGGGCTGTACGAGCAGTACTTC
TRBV5-1	TRBD2	NA	TRBJ2-3	CASSASPGGSPSTDTQYF	TGCGCCAGCAGCGCTAGTCCGGGAGGCAGCCCTAGCACAGATACGCAGTATTTT
TRBV4-1	NA	NA	TRBJ1-1	CASSQETVNTEAFF	TGCGCCAGCAGCCAAGAGACTGTGAACACTGAAGCTTTCTTT
TRBV5-6	TRBD2	NA	TRBJ2-3	CASSLTSGGADTQYF	TGTGCCAGCAGCCTGACTAGCGGGGGGGCAGATACGCAGTATTTT
TRBV5-1	NA	NA	TRBJ1-4	CASRRDTHEKLFF	TGCGCCAGCAGAAGGGACACTCATGAAAAACTGTTTTTT
TRBV5-4	NA	few	TRBJ2-2	CASSSQQRAAGELFF	TGTGCCAGCAGCTCTCAACAAAGAGCGGCCGGGGAGCTGTTTTTT
TRBV5-1	NA	NA	TRBJ2-7	CASSLGPRQTSEQYF	TGCGCCAGCAGCTTGGGGCCGCGACAGACTTCCGAGCAGTACTTC
TRBV30	NA	NA	TRBJ2-4	CAWSPVAKNIQYF	TGTGCCTGGAGTCCGGTAGCCAAAAACATTCAGTACTTC
TRBV7-9	TRBD1	NA	TRBJ1-2	CASSSRPGTENYGYTF	TGTGCCAGCAGCTCGCGTCCCGGGACAGAAAACTATGGCTACACCTTC
TRBV18	TRBD2	NA	TRBJ2-1	CASSPRTSGDYNEQFF	TGTGCCAGCTCACCACGGACTAGCGGGGATTACAATGAGCAGTTCTTC
TRBV18	TRBD1	NA	TRBJ2-1	CASSPGTGFNNEQFF	TGTGCCAGCTCACCAGGGACAGGGTTCAACAATGAGCAGTTCTTC
TRBV9	TRBD1	NA	TRBJ2-7	CASSVGDRGRYEQYF	TGTGCCAGCAGCGTAGGCGACAGGGGGAGATACGAGCAGTACTTC
TRBV3-1/TRBV3-2	TRBD1	NA	TRBJ1-2	CASSQAGTDSYGYTF	TGTGCCAGCAGCCAGGCAGGGACAGATAGTTATGGCTACACCTTC
TRBV4-2	NA	NA	TRBJ2-7	CASSPATRYVRAYEQYF	TGTGCCAGCAGTCCCGCGACCCGATATGTGAGGGCCTACGAGCAGTACTTC
TRBV7-2	NA	NA	TRBJ1-1	CASSLTRKNTEAFF	TGTGCCAGCAGCTTGACAAGAAAGAACACTGAAGCTTTCTTT
TRBV18	TRBD2	NA	TRBJ2-5	CASSPRGLAGGKETQYF	TGTGCCAGCTCACCACGCGGACTAGCGGGGGGAAAAGAGACCCAGTACTTC
TRBV4-2	TRBD2	NA	TRBJ2-5	CASSQEAGGPETQYF	TGTGCCAGCAGCCAAGAAGCGGGGGGGCCGGAGACCCAGTACTTC
TRBV29-1	NA	NA	TRBJ2-1	CSSNGGLGEQFF	TGCAGCTCTAACGGGGGGCTGGGTGAGCAGTTCTTC
TRBV7-9	TRBD2	once	TRBJ2-4	CASSLGTRTNIQYF	TGTGCCAGCAGCTTAGGGACTAGGACAAACATTCAGTACTTC
TRBV5-4	TRBD1	NA	TRBJ2-5	CASSRDRGRLETQYF	TGTGCCAGCAGCAGGGACAGGGGGCGTTTAGAGACCCAGTACTTC
TRBV5-4	NA	NA	TRBJ2-3	CASSLDVLDTQYF	TGTGCCAGCAGCTTGGATGTACTAGATACGCAGTATTTT
TRBV2	NA	NA	TRBJ2-2	CASSTPTGTPAPTGELFF	TGTGCCAGCAGTACCCCAACCGGGACACCGGCCCCAACCGGGGAGCTGTTTTTT
TRBV7-2	NA	NA	TRBJ2-1	CASRLDRTSYNEQFF	TGTGCCAGCAGACTCGACAGAACCTCCTACAATGAGCAGTTCTTC
TRBV7-2	NA	NA	TRBJ1-5	CASSGGLNQPQHF	TGTGCCAGCAGCGGGGGACTCAATCAGCCCCAGCATTTT
TRBV9	NA	NA	TRBJ1-6	CASSVEGTRANSPLHF	TGTGCCAGCAGCGTAGAAGGGACACGGGCTAATTCACCCCTCCACTTT
TRBV19	NA	NA	TRBJ1-1	CATALQGNTEAFF	TGTGCCACTGCATTACAGGGAAACACTGAAGCTTTCTTT